This T cell receptor (beta chain) was recorded in a study of breast tumors, draining lymph nodes, adjacent tissues. General study findings and limits: Tumor T cell lymph node origin was a supported hypothesis, not proven. Luminal-like breast cancer showed significantly higher tumor–nontumor repertoire similarity than basal-like. Tumor TCR diversity was below lymph nodes but above nontumor tissue. Findings are consistent with lymph node origin and intratumoral expansion of most tumor T cells.

Samples came from axillary lymph nodes draining the breast cancer. TCRdb reprocessed the multiplex PCR reads via MiXCR and lists one record per CDR3 protein. The sample lists 200,000 to 300,000 distinct CDR3 sequences, 30% occurring once. Notes on this clonotype: Its target is unknown. A much more abundant neighbour one base away suggests this may be a read error.

Germline values: CDR1 SGHRS, CDR2 YFSETQ. This CDR3 is built from 14 residues. Sample: axillary lymph node tissue. V is TRBV5-1 and J is TRBJ1-5, with D possibly matching TRBD1 (5 bases). The sequence came from a female donor with breast cancer. Some clones in this sample may be carry-over from other donors' samples. DNA of the CDR3: TGCGCCAGCAGCTTGGGGGACCGTAATCACCCCCAGCATTTT. Its translation: CASSLGDRNHPQHF.